Following are 4 T cell receptor beta chains from one sample sequenced in a study of T cells in localized non-small cell lung cancer. The assay was immunoSEQ multiplex PCR, and TCRdb's table has in-frame clones only and misses some. The profile covers fewer than 40,000 clones, with 85% to 90% appearing a single time and around 3.2% taken by the ten largest. The sample consisted of peripheral blood, taken before any cancer treatment. These receptors all come from a female donor over 55 with stage I lung adenocarcinoma.

The chain carries TRBV6-1 and TRBJ2-5; maybe TRBD2 (7 bases). V lost 7 bases, J lost 5 bases, and 20 bases lay in between. The CDR3 is made up of 15 amino acids. The V gene's germline CDR1 is MNHNS and CDR2 SASEGT. The CDR3 DNA follows: TGTGCCAGCACCCCCCAACGGGGGGCAGGGGAGACCCAGTACTTC. The encoded protein is CASTPQRGAGETQYF.

CDR3 loop: CSAGEAPGETQYF. In DNA form, the CDR3 reads TGCAGCGCCGGGGAGGCCCCGGGGGAGACCCAGTACTTC. The V and J genes are TRBV29-1 and TRBJ2-5; D possibly corresponds to TRBD2 (6 bases). The germline V gene has CDR1 SQVTM and CDR2 ANQGSEA. The germline V and J ends were trimmed by 7 bases and 5 bases, with 17 bases remaining between them. The CDR3 totals 13 residues.

The rearrangement joins TRBV7-6 to TRBJ2-5, with D perhaps TRBD2 (6 bases). Germline V gene lookup returns CDR1 SGHVS and CDR2 FNYEAQ. Deletions cut 6 bases from V and 9 bases from J, with 14 bases between. There are 12 residues in the CDR3. The CDR3: CASRPAEGPQYF. CDR3 sequence (DNA): TGTGCCAGCAGGCCAGCGGAGGGGCCCCAGTACTTC.

The chain employs TRBV29-1 and TRBJ2-3, with D unclear. This CDR3 has 12 residues. Per the germline V gene, CDR1 is SQVTM and CDR2 is ANQGSEA. Trimming took off 3 bases at V and 5 bases at J, with 9 bases between the two ends. Written as DNA, the CDR3 is TGCAGCGTTGACGGTGGGCTAGATACGCAGTATTTT. Amino acids: CSVDGGLDTQYF.